This T cell receptor (beta chain) derives from a study of cytotoxic CD8 clonotypes in ibrutinib-treated CLL. Here immunoSEQ multiplex PCR was the method, and the copy in TCRdb shows in-frame clones only, minus some. The sample lists around 70,000 clones; less than 85% were seen once. Specimen: PBMCs, collected after 24 months of ibrutinib treatment. This TCR was sampled from a human donor with chronic lymphocytic leukemia.

The CDR3 coding sequence is TGCAGCGTTTTGAAGAACACTGAAGCTTTCTTT. This gives the protein CSVLKNTEAFF. The chain is built from TRBV29-1 and TRBJ1-1, with unresolved D. This CDR3 spans 11 amino acids. Germline V gene lookup returns CDR1 SQVTM and CDR2 ANQGSEA. V shed 5 bases and J shed 1 base, with 5 bases lying between them.